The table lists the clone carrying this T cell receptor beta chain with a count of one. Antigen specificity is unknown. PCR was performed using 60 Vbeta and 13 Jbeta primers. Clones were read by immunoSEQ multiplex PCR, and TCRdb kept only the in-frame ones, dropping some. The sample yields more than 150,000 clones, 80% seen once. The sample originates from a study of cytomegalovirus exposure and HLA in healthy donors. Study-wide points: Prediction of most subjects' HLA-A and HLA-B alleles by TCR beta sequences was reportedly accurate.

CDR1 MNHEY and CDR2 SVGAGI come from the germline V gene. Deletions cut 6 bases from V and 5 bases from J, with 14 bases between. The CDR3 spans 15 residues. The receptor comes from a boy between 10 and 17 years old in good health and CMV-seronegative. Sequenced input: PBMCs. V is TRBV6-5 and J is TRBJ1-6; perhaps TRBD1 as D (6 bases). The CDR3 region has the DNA TGTGCCAGCAGGTCTGCAGGGGCTCATAATTCACCCCTCCACTTT. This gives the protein CASRSAGAHNSPLHF.